The rows below give T cell receptor beta chains drawn from one sample of a study of cytomegalovirus exposure and HLA in healthy donors. Assay used: immunoSEQ multiplex PCR; TCRdb lists only in-frame clones, some missing. The sample shows about 160,000 clones, more than 70% of them seen only once. Sequencing was performed on PBMCs. All receptors derive from a male donor in good health and CMV-seropositive. CDR3s include the opening cysteine and the closing phenylalanine or tryptophan. The order of the fields is D gene, V gene, J gene, clone size, CDR3 DNA, CDR3 protein. The D gene is left open where the match is weak. A clone size is listed for some rows: how often the clone was seen (once, few, many), or a class if it is expanded.

d_call: -
v_call: TRBV11-3
j_call: TRBJ2-3
clone_size: -
cdr3_nt: TGTGCCAGCAGCTTAGGTGGCTTACTGCAGGGATACACAGATACGCAGTATTTT
cdr3_aa: CASSLGGLLQGYTDTQYF

d_call: TRBD1
v_call: TRBV27
j_call: TRBJ2-2
clone_size: -
cdr3_nt: TGTGCCAGCAGTTTAATGGTCTGGGGGACAGAGAACACCGGGGAGCTGTTTTTT
cdr3_aa: CASSLMVWGTENTGELFF

d_call: TRBD1
v_call: TRBV6-5
j_call: TRBJ1-1
clone_size: -
cdr3_nt: TGTGCCAGCAGTTACCGGGACAGGGGGTTCACTGAAGCTTTCTTT
cdr3_aa: CASSYRDRGFTEAFF

d_call: -
v_call: TRBV6-1
j_call: TRBJ1-5
clone_size: -
cdr3_nt: TGTGCCAGCAGTGATCAACGCAGGGCCAATCAGCCCCAGCATTTT
cdr3_aa: CASSDQRRANQPQHF

d_call: TRBD1
v_call: TRBV28
j_call: TRBJ1-1
clone_size: -
cdr3_nt: TGTGCCAGCAGTTTAGGGGGCAGGGGGGACACTGAAGCTTTCTTT
cdr3_aa: CASSLGGRGDTEAFF

d_call: TRBD1
v_call: TRBV30
j_call: TRBJ1-3
clone_size: -
cdr3_nt: TGTGCCTGTAAAGACAGGGGATGGGGAAACACCATATATTTT
cdr3_aa: CACKDRGWGNTIYF

d_call: TRBD2
v_call: TRBV30
j_call: TRBJ2-4
clone_size: -
cdr3_nt: TGTGCCGCGAGAGTGACTAGCGGGAGTGGAAACATTCAGTACTTC
cdr3_aa: CAARVTSGSGNIQYF

d_call: -
v_call: TRBV6-5
j_call: TRBJ2-1
clone_size: -
cdr3_nt: TGTGCCAGCAGGAGTAGCGGCCCCGGCAATGAGCAGTTCTTC
cdr3_aa: CASRSSGPGNEQFF

d_call: TRBD1
v_call: TRBV29-1
j_call: TRBJ2-1
clone_size: once
cdr3_nt: TGCAGCGTCGCCAGGGGGCATTCTAACTCCTACAATGAGCAGTTCTTC
cdr3_aa: CSVARGHSNSYNEQFF

d_call: -
v_call: TRBV30
j_call: TRBJ2-7
clone_size: -
cdr3_nt: TGTGCCTGGAGGGCCTTGGGAGGGGGAATGGCCTACGAGCAGTACTTC
cdr3_aa: CAWRALGGGMAYEQYF

d_call: TRBD1
v_call: TRBV4-1
j_call: TRBJ1-1
clone_size: once
cdr3_nt: TGCGCCAGCAGCCAAGGACAGGGAGAGGCGAACACTGAAGCTTTCTTT
cdr3_aa: CASSQGQGEANTEAFF

d_call: -
v_call: TRBV19
j_call: TRBJ1-4
clone_size: -
cdr3_nt: TGTGCCAGCTCTATCCGGGGTGAAAAACTGTTTTTT
cdr3_aa: CASSIRGEKLFF

d_call: -
v_call: TRBV18
j_call: TRBJ2-7
clone_size: -
cdr3_nt: TGTGCCAGCTCACCCAAGGTGGGGGGACCTGCCTACGAGCAGTACTTC
cdr3_aa: CASSPKVGGPAYEQYF

d_call: TRBD2
v_call: TRBV11-2
j_call: TRBJ2-1
clone_size: -
cdr3_nt: TGTGCCAGCAGCATTCTAGCGGTACGTACCTACAATGAGCAGTTCTTC
cdr3_aa: CASSILAVRTYNEQFF

d_call: -
v_call: TRBV5-8
j_call: TRBJ2-6
clone_size: -
cdr3_nt: TGTGCCAGCAGCCCAATACTGAGCTCTGGGGCCAACGTCCTGACTTTC
cdr3_aa: CASSPILSSGANVLTF

d_call: -
v_call: TRBV9
j_call: TRBJ2-2
clone_size: -
cdr3_nt: TGTGCCAGCAAGGAAGACAGCTCGAACACCGGGGAGCTGTTTTTT
cdr3_aa: CASKEDSSNTGELFF

d_call: TRBD1
v_call: TRBV30
j_call: TRBJ2-7
clone_size: -
cdr3_nt: TGTGCCTGGAGGGACAGGGGGCTGGGTGAGCAGTACTTC
cdr3_aa: CAWRDRGLGEQYF

d_call: -
v_call: TRBV11-3
j_call: TRBJ2-3
clone_size: -
cdr3_nt: TGTGCCAGCAGCTTAGCAGAAGCGATTAAAGTTGCAGATACGCAGTATTTT
cdr3_aa: CASSLAEAIKVADTQYF

d_call: TRBD1
v_call: TRBV2
j_call: TRBJ1-2
clone_size: -
cdr3_nt: TGTGCCAGCAGGGGGGACAGGGAACTATGGGGCTACACCTTC
cdr3_aa: CASRGDRELWGYTF

d_call: -
v_call: TRBV14
j_call: TRBJ1-2
clone_size: -
cdr3_nt: TGTGCCAGCAGCGGTAACGGACAGAGCTATGGCTACACCTTC
cdr3_aa: CASSGNGQSYGYTF

d_call: -
v_call: TRBV7-9
j_call: TRBJ2-5
clone_size: -
cdr3_nt: TGTGCCAGCAGCCAGGTGGGAGGAGTTCAAGAGACCCAGTACTTC
cdr3_aa: CASSQVGGVQETQYF

d_call: -
v_call: TRBV2
j_call: TRBJ2-7
clone_size: once
cdr3_nt: TGTGCCAGCGCGGGACGGATTATAGCGCGAACGAACTACGAGCAGTACTTC
cdr3_aa: CASAGRIIARTNYEQYF

d_call: -
v_call: TRBV29-1
j_call: TRBJ2-7
clone_size: -
cdr3_nt: TGCAGCGTTGCACTTCTACCGTACTACGAGCAGTACTTC
cdr3_aa: CSVALLPYYEQYF

d_call: -
v_call: TRBV13
j_call: TRBJ2-7
clone_size: -
cdr3_nt: TGTGCCAGCAGCTCCGAGCGGGTTGGGACTTACGAGCAGTACTTC
cdr3_aa: CASSSERVGTYEQYF

d_call: TRBD2
v_call: TRBV7-9
j_call: TRBJ2-5
clone_size: -
cdr3_nt: TGTGCCAGCAGCTTAGTCGGGAGGGAGACCCAGTACTTC
cdr3_aa: CASSLVGRETQYF

d_call: -
v_call: TRBV28
j_call: TRBJ1-5
clone_size: few
cdr3_nt: TGTGCCAGCAGTTTGTTAGAGAGGAATCAGCCCCAGCATTTT
cdr3_aa: CASSLLERNQPQHF

d_call: -
v_call: TRBV5-8
j_call: TRBJ2-3
clone_size: once
cdr3_nt: TGTGCCAGCAGCTTGGGACTGTCCACAGATACGCAGTATTTT
cdr3_aa: CASSLGLSTDTQYF

d_call: TRBD1
v_call: TRBV7-9
j_call: TRBJ1-1
clone_size: -
cdr3_nt: TGTGCCAGCAGCCTCGGACAGGGATTGAACACTGAAGCTTTCTTT
cdr3_aa: CASSLGQGLNTEAFF

d_call: -
v_call: TRBV27
j_call: TRBJ1-2
clone_size: -
cdr3_nt: TGTGCCAGCAGTTCGGGGAGGATGGGCCTTGGCTACACCTTC
cdr3_aa: CASSSGRMGLGYTF

d_call: TRBD1
v_call: TRBV4-1
j_call: TRBJ1-4
clone_size: -
cdr3_nt: TGCGCCAGCAGTTTCTGGCAGGGGGCGCTTGAAAAACTGTTTTTT
cdr3_aa: CASSFWQGALEKLFF

d_call: -
v_call: TRBV29-1
j_call: TRBJ2-2
clone_size: few
cdr3_nt: TGCAGCGTTGAGCGGAGTTACACCGGGGAGCTGTTTTTT
cdr3_aa: CSVERSYTGELFF

d_call: TRBD2
v_call: TRBV7-9
j_call: TRBJ2-1
clone_size: -
cdr3_nt: TGTGCCAGCAGTCTAGCGGGAGCGACCTACAATGAGCAGTTCTTC
cdr3_aa: CASSLAGATYNEQFF

d_call: TRBD1
v_call: TRBV7-2
j_call: TRBJ1-5
clone_size: -
cdr3_nt: TGTGCCAGCAGCGCAGGACAGGGTCATCAGCCCCAGCATTTT
cdr3_aa: CASSAGQGHQPQHF

d_call: -
v_call: TRBV18
j_call: TRBJ1-1
clone_size: -
cdr3_nt: TGTGCCAGCTCACCCCAAGGGGAGGTAGCTGAAGCTTTCTTT
cdr3_aa: CASSPQGEVAEAFF

d_call: -
v_call: TRBV19
j_call: TRBJ2-7
clone_size: -
cdr3_nt: TGTGCCAGTAGTTACGGGGGGCAGTACGAGCAGTACTTC
cdr3_aa: CASSYGGQYEQYF

d_call: -
v_call: TRBV11-2
j_call: TRBJ1-1
clone_size: -
cdr3_nt: TGTGCCAGCAGCTTATTGGGTACGACTATGAACACTGAAGCTTTCTTT
cdr3_aa: CASSLLGTTMNTEAFF

d_call: TRBD1
v_call: TRBV13
j_call: TRBJ1-5
clone_size: -
cdr3_nt: TGTGCCAGCAGCTTAGGAGGGGACAGGGACCAGCCCCAGCATTTT
cdr3_aa: CASSLGGDRDQPQHF

d_call: -
v_call: TRBV15
j_call: TRBJ1-1
clone_size: -
cdr3_nt: TGTGCCACCAGCAGAGATAAGGCGGGGGCGCGAGGCACTGAAGCTTTCTTT
cdr3_aa: CATSRDKAGARGTEAFF

d_call: -
v_call: TRBV11-1
j_call: TRBJ2-5
clone_size: -
cdr3_nt: TGTGCCAGCAGACGGGGTGAGCCACAAGAGACCCAGTACTTC
cdr3_aa: CASRRGEPQETQYF

d_call: TRBD2
v_call: TRBV5-1
j_call: TRBJ2-1
clone_size: -
cdr3_nt: TGCGCCAGCAGCTTGCCTATGAGCGGGAGGTCGGATGAGCAGTTCTTC
cdr3_aa: CASSLPMSGRSDEQFF

d_call: TRBD2
v_call: TRBV11-3
j_call: TRBJ2-7
clone_size: -
cdr3_nt: TGTGCCAGCAGCTTAGGAGGGAGGGCGTTCTACGAGCAGTACTTC
cdr3_aa: CASSLGGRAFYEQYF

d_call: -
v_call: TRBV14
j_call: TRBJ2-5
clone_size: -
cdr3_nt: TGTGCCAGCAGCCCATTCTACCGGGGGCAAGAGACCCAGTACTTC
cdr3_aa: CASSPFYRGQETQYF

d_call: -
v_call: TRBV5-1
j_call: TRBJ1-2
clone_size: -
cdr3_nt: TGCGCCAGCAGCTCCCTGACAGGAAACTATGGCTACACCTTC
cdr3_aa: CASSSLTGNYGYTF

d_call: -
v_call: TRBV4-3
j_call: TRBJ2-1
clone_size: -
cdr3_nt: TGCGCCAGCAGCCAAGAAGGACAGAACAATGAGCAGTTCTTC
cdr3_aa: CASSQEGQNNEQFF

d_call: TRBD2
v_call: TRBV7-6
j_call: TRBJ2-7
clone_size: -
cdr3_nt: TGTGCCAGCAGACCCGTAGCGGGGGGCGAGCAGTACTTC
cdr3_aa: CASRPVAGGEQYF

d_call: -
v_call: TRBV6-5
j_call: TRBJ1-5
clone_size: -
cdr3_nt: TGTGCCAGCAGTTACCTCAGGGTTCCTAGCGGTCAGCCCCAGCATTTT
cdr3_aa: CASSYLRVPSGQPQHF

d_call: TRBD1
v_call: TRBV11-3
j_call: TRBJ2-5
clone_size: -
cdr3_nt: TGTGCCAGCAGCCGGGACAGGGGGCTTCAAGAGACCCAGTACTTC
cdr3_aa: CASSRDRGLQETQYF

d_call: TRBD1
v_call: TRBV29-1
j_call: TRBJ1-2
clone_size: -
cdr3_nt: TGCAGCGTCACAGACAGGGTTGGCTATGGCTACACCTTC
cdr3_aa: CSVTDRVGYGYTF

d_call: TRBD1
v_call: TRBV6-5
j_call: TRBJ2-2
clone_size: once
cdr3_nt: TGTGCCAGCAGTTACGGGACAGGGCGAGCCGGGGAGCTGTTTTTT
cdr3_aa: CASSYGTGRAGELFF

d_call: TRBD2
v_call: TRBV5-1
j_call: TRBJ2-3
clone_size: -
cdr3_nt: TGCGCCAGCAGCTTGGGACTAGCGACCCGCACAGATACGCAGTATTTT
cdr3_aa: CASSLGLATRTDTQYF

d_call: TRBD1
v_call: TRBV27
j_call: TRBJ1-5
clone_size: -
cdr3_nt: TGTGCCAGCAGTTTATCCTTTATCCGGGACAGCCGGAGCAATCAGCCCCAGCATTTT
cdr3_aa: CASSLSFIRDSRSNQPQHF

d_call: -
v_call: TRBV27
j_call: TRBJ2-7
clone_size: -
cdr3_nt: TGTGCCAGCAGTCCATGGGGCGCACGACTTCGATCCTACGAGCAGTACTTC
cdr3_aa: CASSPWGARLRSYEQYF

d_call: -
v_call: TRBV7-9
j_call: TRBJ1-5
clone_size: once
cdr3_nt: TGTGCCAGCAGCTTAGCGGGGGGAGTAAGCAATCAGCCCCAGCATTTT
cdr3_aa: CASSLAGGVSNQPQHF